This T cell receptor beta chain was captured by sequencing in a study of blood T cell repertoires in COVID-19. Sequencing was performed with immunoSEQ multiplex PCR; in TCRdb, only in-frame clones are kept and a portion is missing. The sample includes about 160,000 clones, about 90% of them seen just once. This sequence was found in a man older than 75 with acute or convalescent COVID-19. The specimen was peripheral blood.

The CDR3 region is CASSRTILGAGGPYEQYF. CDR3 in DNA: TGCGCCAGCAGCCGGACCATACTTGGGGCGGGAGGGCCATACGAGCAGTACTTC. V and J are TRBV4-1 and TRBJ2-7; TRBD2 agrees at 9 bases. The CDR3 covers 18 residues. From germline, CDR1 is MGHRA and CDR2 YSYEKL. Unmatched junction bases numbered 17, after V lost 4 bases and J lost 4 bases.